Each of the 29 T cell receptor beta chains below was sequenced from the same sample in a study of blood T cell repertoires in COVID-19. Clones were read by immunoSEQ multiplex PCR, and TCRdb kept only the in-frame ones, dropping some. Here the sample spans roughly 98,000 clones, 75% to 90% being singletons. Sequences were obtained from peripheral blood. The receptors here all came from a human donor in a cohort sampled during active COVID-19.

This clone was seen a handful of times. The CDR3 loop reads CASSRRAPGQGYDNEQFF. The CDR3, as DNA: TGTGCCAGCAGCCGCCGTGCTCCGGGACAGGGGTACGACAATGAGCAGTTCTTC. The genes are TRBV7-6 and TRBJ2-1; 10 bases fit TRBD1. Germline assignment: CDR1 SGHVS and CDR2 FNYEAQ. This CDR3 spans 18 amino acids. V was pared by 5 bases and J by 5 bases, with 15 bases of the junction left unmatched.

V and J are TRBV7-9 and TRBJ1-6; no clear D gene. The CDR3 length is 17 residues. Between the trimmed V and J ends, which lost 5 bases and 3 bases, there was a span of 17 bases. The V gene's germline CDR1 is SEHNR and CDR2 FQNEAQ (reference sequence). In DNA form, the CDR3 reads TGTGCCAGCAGCCCCGGTCGGAGGTTGATCTATAATTCACCCCTCCACTTT. Residues: CASSPGRRLIYNSPLHF.

CDR3 region: CAWSVLQGRNYGYTF. CDR3 nucleotide sequence: TGTGCCTGGAGTGTCTTACAGGGGCGGAACTATGGCTACACCTTC. The gene calls are TRBV30 and TRBJ1-2; 7 nucleotides align to TRBD1. Germline assignment: CDR1 GTSNPN and CDR2 SVGIG (reference sequence). Losses at the gene ends were 0 bases for V and 2 bases for J; bases not matched to a gene: 6. The CDR3 spans 15 residues.

The chain links TRBV5-1 to TRBJ2-7; TRBD1 matches 11 bases. Germline V gives CDR1 SGHRS, CDR2 YFSETQ. The CDR3 loop spans 14 amino acids. Trimming at V came to 5 bases and at J to 3 bases, leaving 4 bases not matched to a gene. CDR3 DNA: TGCGCCAGCAGACCCGGGACAGGGGGCTACGAGCAGTACTTC. Translating gives CASRPGTGGYEQYF.

The chain joins TRBV19 to TRBJ1-4, with TRBD1 matching 10 bases. The CDR3 is 16 residues long. After removal of 7 bases from V and 2 bases from J, the junction contained 7 bases not matched to a gene. The V gene's germline CDR1 is LNHDA and CDR2 SQIVND (reference sequence). Here the CDR3 reads CASNPGQGRTNEKLFF. Here the CDR3 DNA reads TGTGCCAGTAATCCGGGACAGGGGAGGACTAATGAAAAACTGTTTTTT.

This sequence joins TRBV6-5 and TRBJ1-2; weak D call: TRBD1 (5 bases). This CDR3 has 15 amino acids. Trimming shortened V by 2 bases and J by 2 bases, and 12 bases separated the two germline ends. Germline lookup yields CDR1 MNHEY and CDR2 SVGAGI. CDR3 nucleotide sequence: TGTGCCAGCAGTTACAGGGCGCGGGGGAACTATGGCTACACCTTC. This translates into CASSYRARGNYGYTF.

This sequence joins TRBV6-5 and TRBJ1-6; 9 bases agree with TRBD1. The CDR3 runs to 14 residues. Losses at the gene ends were 5 bases for V and 9 bases for J; bases not matched to a gene: 5. CDR1 is MNHEY, CDR2 SVGAGI, per germline. The CDR3 loop is CASSQRDRASPLHF. The DNA of the CDR3 is TGTGCCAGCAGTCAACGGGACAGGGCTTCACCCCTCCACTTT.

The gene calls are TRBV7-3 and TRBJ2-5; D is perhaps TRBD2 (6 bases). The V end was cut by 4 bases, the J end by 3 bases, with 12 bases between. In germline, CDR1 is SGHTA, CDR2 FQGTGA. This CDR3 spans 14 amino acids. The CDR3 DNA reads as TGTGCCAGCAGCTCCGGGGTAGCGGAAGAGACCCAGTACTTC. Translation gives CASSSGVAEETQYF.

This chain links TRBV29-1 with TRBJ1-1, with D uncertain. The length of the CDR3 is 13 residues. Germline assignment: CDR1 SQVTM and CDR2 ANQGSEA. V was pared by 7 bases and J by 3 bases, with 15 bases between. In DNA form, the CDR3 reads TGCAGCGCTCGGGAGGTTACGGACACTGAAGCTTTCTTT. Residues: CSAREVTDTEAFF.

V and J are TRBV7-2 and TRBJ2-7, with a weak D call TRBD1 (6 bases). The germline V and J ends were trimmed by 2 bases and 2 bases, with 7 bases remaining between them. CDR3 size: 13 residues. From germline, CDR1 is SGHTA and CDR2 FQGNSA. CDR3: CASSLRTAYEQYF. The CDR3, as DNA: TGTGCCAGCAGCTTAAGGACAGCCTACGAGCAGTACTTC. The full variable domain, its missing parts supplied by reference TRBV7-2 and TRBJ2-7, is GAGVSQSPSNKVTEKGKDVELRCDPISGHTALYWYRQSLGQGLEFLIYFQGNSAPDKSGLPSDRFSAERTGGSVSTLTIQRTQQEDSAVYLCASSLRTAYEQYFGPGTRLTVT.

The V call is TRBV2, the J call TRBJ2-1, with a weak D call TRBD1 (6 bases). This CDR3 is 13 amino acids long. Germline CDR1 SNHLY, CDR2 FYNNEI. Trimming took off 11 bases at V and 7 bases at J, with 18 bases between the two ends. The CDR3 region is CAGSIQGMNEQFF. DNA for the CDR3: TGTGCCGGAAGTATTCAGGGGATGAATGAGCAGTTCTTC.

The V gene is TRBV18, the J gene TRBJ2-6; 8 bases are shared with TRBD2. J lost 0 bases, V lost 8 bases, and 15 bases had no gene match. This CDR3 is built from 19 residues. The V gene's germline CDR1 is KGHSH and CDR2 LQKENI. The CDR3 DNA reads as TGTGCCAGCACTTCGACTTTAGCGGGGTTCGACTCTGGGGCCAACGTCCTGACTTTC. It translates to CASTSTLAGFDSGANVLTF.

The genes are TRBV5-1 and TRBJ1-5; tentative D call: TRBD1 (6 bases). The germline V gene encodes CDR1 SGHRS and CDR2 YFSETQ. The CDR3 spans 15 residues. V was trimmed by 3 bases and J by 1 base, leaving 11 bases between them. DNA for the CDR3: TGCGCCAGCAGCTGGGACGGACAGAGCAATCAGCCCCAGCATTTT. Amino acids: CASSWDGQSNQPQHF.

The chain combines TRBV28 with TRBJ2-7; D unclear. V dropped 2 bases and J dropped 1 base, with 6 bases sitting between them. Germline-derived CDR1 and CDR2 are MDHEN and SYDVKM. The CDR3 contains 13 residues. CDR3 sequence reads: CASSLPRSYEQYF. Here the CDR3 DNA reads TGTGCCAGCAGTTTACCCCGTTCCTACGAGCAGTACTTC. The complete variable domain, with remaining parts taken from reference TRBV28 and TRBJ2-7, reads DVKVTQSSRYLVKRTGEKVFLECVQDMDHENMFWYRQDPGLGLRLIYFSYDVKMKEKGDIPEGYSVSREKKERFSLILESASTNQTSMYLCASSLPRSYEQYFGPGTRLTVT.

The chain links TRBV4-3 to TRBJ2-3; 7 nucleotides match TRBD2. The ends lost 0 bases at V and 0 bases at J; junction bases unmatched: 18. CDR1 is LGHNA and CDR2 is YSLEER in the germline V gene. CDR3 size: 21 residues. The CDR3 loop is CASSQDLGSRRGIPSTDTQYF. The CDR3 region has the DNA TGCGCCAGCAGCCAAGATCTCGGTAGCCGGCGGGGGATCCCTAGCACAGATACGCAGTATTTT.

The chain couples TRBV6-5 to TRBJ2-7, with D possibly being TRBD1 (5 bases). Germline V gene sequence: CDR1 MNHEY, CDR2 SVGAGI. CDR3 length: 12 amino acids. Between the trimmed V and J ends, which lost 5 bases and 5 bases, there was a span of 10 bases. The CDR3: CASSRGRDEQYF. Written as DNA, the CDR3 is TGTGCCAGCAGTAGGGGCAGGGACGAGCAGTACTTC.

The V gene is TRBV6-5, the J gene TRBJ2-1, with 8 bases fitting TRBD2. This CDR3 is 15 amino acids long. Germline lookup yields CDR1 MNHEY and CDR2 SVGAGI. The ends lost 5 bases at V and 1 base at J; junction bases unmatched: 4. CDR3 nucleotide sequence: TGTGCCAGCAGTCGGGGGGGGACTTCCTACAATGAGCAGTTCTTC. Protein: CASSRGGTSYNEQFF.

This clone was recorded only once. The rearrangement uses TRBV5-4 and TRBJ2-7, with 14 positions matching TRBD2. Germline V gives CDR1 SGHNT, CDR2 YYREEE (reference sequence). The CDR3 has 15 residues. The V segment lost 4 bases and the J segment 7 bases; nucleotides outside the gene matches: 7. The CDR3 protein is CASSRTSGGQKEQYF. In DNA form, the CDR3 reads TGTGCCAGCAGCCGGACTAGCGGGGGGCAGAAGGAGCAGTACTTC.

The chain has TRBV28 and TRBJ1-3; no clear D. Germline lookup yields CDR1 MDHEN and CDR2 SYDVKM. This CDR3 is 15 amino acids long. V was clipped by 8 bases and J by 0 bases, with 14 bases between them. DNA for the CDR3: TGTGCCAGCCTCATCCGAAGGAGCTCTGGAAACACCATATATTTT. Translation gives CASLIRRSSGNTIYF.

The gene calls are TRBV6-5 and TRBJ1-2; 8 nucleotides match TRBD1. V shed 4 bases, J shed 3 bases, and the junction held 4 bases outside the gene matches. Germline CDR1 reads MNHEY; CDR2 reads SVGAGI. The CDR3 extends over 14 amino acids. The DNA for the CDR3 is TGTGCCAGCAGTTCTGGGACAGGTGACTATGGCTACACCTTC. This encodes CASSSGTGDYGYTF.

V is TRBV15 and J is TRBJ2-5; TRBD1 is a possible D gene (6 bases). Germline loops: CDR1 LNHNV, CDR2 YYDKDF (reference sequence). The ends were cut back, 0 bases at V and 5 bases at J, with 22 bases in the middle. The CDR3 is 18 residues long. In DNA, the CDR3 is TGTGCCACCAGCAGAGACTACCGGGCAGGGGAGAAGTTGGAGACCCAGTACTTC. This encodes CATSRDYRAGEKLETQYF.

This CDR3 is CASLQKRGSNQPQHF. Here the CDR3 DNA reads TGTGCAAGTCTCCAAAAACGGGGGAGCAATCAGCCCCAGCATTTT. The V and J genes are TRBV12-2 and TRBJ1-5. TRBV12-2 is tagged as a pseudogene. CDR3 size: 15 residues.

Written as DNA, the CDR3 is TGTGCCAGCAGCCAAGGCCAGGGGGTTAATGAAAAACTGTTTTTT. Amino acid sequence: CASSQGQGVNEKLFF. The chain has TRBV4-2 and TRBJ1-4; 7 bases match TRBD1. With 1 base clipped from V and 4 bases from J, the junction kept 3 bases outside the gene matches. This CDR3 is built from 15 residues. From germline, CDR1 is LGHNA and CDR2 YNFKEQ.

V gene TRBV14 combines with J gene TRBJ2-1; 10 bases line up with TRBD2. Germline V gene sequence: CDR1 SGHDN, CDR2 FVKESK. V lost 1 base to trimming and J lost 4 bases; unmatched junction nucleotides: 4. The CDR3 extends over 16 amino acids. CDR3 region: CASSQVVAGGYNEQFF. The CDR3 bases are TGTGCCAGCAGCCAAGTTGTAGCGGGGGGTTACAATGAGCAGTTCTTC.

This clone was detected only once. The chain combines TRBV7-2 with TRBJ1-5; 9 positions match TRBD1. The CDR3 sequence is 16 residues long. After removal of 5 bases from V and 6 bases from J, the junction contained 11 bases not matched to a gene. Germline assignment: CDR1 SGHTA and CDR2 FQGNSA. The CDR3 sequence is CASSLFGQGLGQPQHF. The DNA for the CDR3 is TGTGCCAGCAGCCTATTCGGACAGGGGTTAGGTCAGCCCCAGCATTTT. The full variable domain, with the rest looked up from reference TRBV7-2 and TRBJ1-5, is GAGVSQSPSNKVTEKGKDVELRCDPISGHTALYWYRQSLGQGLEFLIYFQGNSAPDKSGLPSDRFSAERTGGSVSTLTIQRTQQEDSAVYLCASSLFGQGLGQPQHFGDGTRLSIL.

The chain uses TRBV28 and TRBJ1-1; 8 bases are shared with TRBD1. The length of the CDR3 is 14 residues. The germline V gene encodes CDR1 MDHEN and CDR2 SYDVKM. The V and J ends lost 3 bases and 3 bases, in that order; junction bases with no gene match: 3. The CDR3 nucleotides are TGTGCCAGCAGTTTCCCGGACAGGGACACTGAAGCTTTCTTT. Amino acid sequence: CASSFPDRDTEAFF.

This clone was seen once. J is TRBJ1-2 and V is TRBV7-2; 8 bases are shared with TRBD1. Germline CDR1 SGHTA, CDR2 FQGNSA. V was pared by 7 bases and J by 3 bases, with 10 bases of the junction left unmatched. This CDR3 region has 15 residues. CDR3 sequence: CASTVGQGSYYGYTF. Here the CDR3 DNA reads TGTGCCAGCACCGTCGGACAGGGAAGTTACTATGGCTACACCTTC.

This sequence joins TRBV2 and TRBJ1-4; D is unresolved. This CDR3 is built from 14 residues. Deletions cut 3 bases from V and 3 bases from J, with 8 bases between. Germline CDR1 SNHLY, CDR2 FYNNEI. The CDR3 spells CASSETNANEKLFF. The CDR3 region has the DNA TGTGCCAGCAGTGAGACAAATGCTAATGAAAAACTGTTTTTT.

This chain connects TRBV7-2 to TRBJ1-2; D is unclear. Germline V gene sequence: CDR1 SGHTA, CDR2 FQGNSA. This CDR3 comprises 12 residues. Trimming left V 3 bases short and J 7 bases short, with 9 bases between. The chain's CDR3 is CASSLRARGYTF. The CDR3 bases are TGTGCCAGCAGCTTGAGGGCCCGTGGCTACACCTTC.